Each of the 10 T cell receptor beta chains below was sequenced from the same sample in a study of CD8 T cells in Susac syndrome. Random hexamers were used to reverse transcribe about 0.45 to 1 ug of RNA. A single record per CDR3 protein comes from TCRdb applying MiXCR to the immunoSEQ multiplex PCR reads. The data hold 150,000 to 200,000 distinct CDR3 sequences, with about 94% observed a single time. The sequencing input was CD4+ T cells from PBMCs. The receptors originated from a human donor in good health.

The chain uses TRBV20-1 and TRBJ2-7; unclear D gene. V dropped 3 bases and J dropped 4 bases, with 7 bases sitting between them. Germline CDR1 reads DFQATT; CDR2 reads SNEGSKA (reference sequence). This CDR3 is 11 amino acids long. Here the CDR3 reads CSASTQYEQYF. DNA for the CDR3: TGCAGTGCTAGCACACAATACGAGCAGTACTTC.

The genes are TRBV14 and TRBJ1-1; the D is unclear. CDR3 size: 15 residues. In germline, CDR1 is SGHDN, CDR2 FVKESK. Trimming took 5 bases from V and 1 from J, leaving 14 bases between them. The CDR3 region is CASSSGRSGNTEAFF. The CDR3 coding sequence is TGTGCCAGCAGCTCGGGAAGGAGCGGGAACACTGAAGCTTTCTTT.

This sequence joins TRBV25-1 and TRBJ1-4; tentative D call: TRBD1 (5 bases). The CDR3 has 15 residues. Trimming cost V 3 bases and J 2 bases, with 10 bases left between them. CDR1 is MGHDK and CDR2 is SYGVNS in the germline V gene. CDR3: CASSDRAPTNEKLFF. In DNA, the CDR3 is TGTGCCAGCAGTGACAGGGCCCCGACTAATGAAAAACTGTTTTTT.

This chain uses TRBV6-1 with TRBJ1-5; D might be TRBD1 (6 bases). The germline gives CDR1 MNHNS, CDR2 SASEGT. The ends were cut back, 6 bases at V and 6 bases at J, with 15 bases in the middle. This CDR3 comprises 14 residues. The CDR3 sequence is CASRAGVSSQPQHF. DNA of the CDR3: TGTGCCAGCAGAGCAGGGGTTAGTAGTCAGCCCCAGCATTTT.

The chain couples TRBV29-1 to TRBJ2-7; TRBD1 matches 10 bases. Germline V lookup: CDR1 SQVTM, CDR2 ANQGSEA. The CDR3 loop spans 13 amino acids. After removal of 4 bases from V and 7 bases from J, the junction contained 7 bases not matched to a gene. The CDR3 bases are TGCAGCGTTGTTAGGGACAGGGGTGGGGAGCAGTACTTC. Translation gives CSVVRDRGGEQYF.

The rearrangement uses TRBV30 and TRBJ2-1; unclear D gene. This CDR3 has 13 residues. Per the germline V gene, CDR1 is GTSNPN and CDR2 is SVGIG (reference sequence). Trimming removed 2 bases from V and 2 bases from J, with 7 bases in between. This CDR3 reads CAWSLVPYNEQFF. The CDR3 DNA reads as TGTGCCTGGAGTCTGGTCCCCTACAATGAGCAGTTCTTC. The full variable domain, with the rest looked up from reference TRBV30 and TRBJ2-1, is SQTIHQWPATLVQPVGSPLSLECTVEGTSNPNLYWYRQAAGRGLQLLFYSVGIGQISSEVPQNLSASRPQDRQFILSSKKLLLSDSGFYLCAWSLVPYNEQFFGPGTRLTVL.

The gene calls are TRBV3-1 and TRBJ2-1, with 10 nucleotides matching TRBD2. Germline assignment: CDR1 LGHDT and CDR2 YNNKEL (reference sequence). This CDR3 spans 15 amino acids. V lost 4 bases to trimming and J lost 8 bases; unmatched junction nucleotides: 8. The CDR3 DNA is TGTGCCAGCAGCCCACTCGGACTAGCGGTCCATGAGCAGTTCTTC. Translating gives CASSPLGLAVHEQFF.

J is TRBJ1-1 and V is TRBV10-3; unclear D gene. Trimming took off 3 bases at V and 3 bases at J, with 2 bases between the two ends. CDR1 ENHRY and CDR2 SYGVKD come from the germline V gene. CDR3 length equals 11 residues. The CDR3 reads CAISDDTEAFF. The CDR3 DNA reads TGTGCCATCAGTGATGACACTGAAGCTTTCTTT.

The rearrangement links TRBV9 to TRBJ1-2; D is possibly TRBD1 (6 bases). V lost 3 bases, J lost 4 bases, and 13 bases lay in between. In germline, CDR1 is SGDLS, CDR2 YYNGEE. The CDR3 is 14 amino acids. CDR3 amino acids: CASSGGTNVYGYTF. CDR3 nucleotides: TGTGCCAGCAGCGGCGGGACAAACGTCTATGGCTACACCTTC.

The chain uses TRBV29-1 and TRBJ2-1; D gene ambiguous. Trimming took 4 bases from V and 9 from J, leaving 13 bases between them. This CDR3 comprises 12 residues. The germline V gene has CDR1 SQVTM and CDR2 ANQGSEA. CDR3: CSVGVLGIEQFF. CDR3 in DNA: TGCAGCGTTGGGGTTCTTGGAATTGAGCAGTTCTTC.